A selection of T cell receptor beta chains follows, all from one sample in a study of cytomegalovirus exposure and HLA in healthy donors. Libraries were prepared by immunoSEQ multiplex PCR; TCRdb keeps only in-frame clonotypes and omits some of them. The data show about 94,000 clones, with around 69% seen just once and about 3.9% held by the top ten. Sequences were obtained from PBMCs. Receptor source: a man aged 25 to 40 in good health and CMV-seronegative. CDR3s include the opening cysteine and the closing phenylalanine or tryptophan. Each record gives: CDR3 protein, CDR3 DNA, V gene, clone size, D gene, J gene. The D gene is left open where the match is weak. The listing skips clone size in some rows; elsewhere it reads once, few, many or a size class.

cdr3_aa: CAIGRDISNYGYTF
cdr3_nt: TGTGCCATCGGGAGGGACATCTCTAACTATGGCTACACCTTC
v_call: TRBV10-3
clone_size: .
d_call: .
j_call: TRBJ1-2

cdr3_aa: CASDSDTQYF
cdr3_nt: TGCGCCAGCGACTCAGATACGCAGTATTTT
v_call: TRBV10-1
clone_size: .
d_call: .
j_call: TRBJ2-3

cdr3_aa: CASTGGGAWETQYF
cdr3_nt: TGCGCCAGCACGGGTGGGGGGGCCTGGGAGACCCAGTACTTC
v_call: TRBV10-2
clone_size: .
d_call: .
j_call: TRBJ2-5

cdr3_aa: CASSPSGGADTQYF
cdr3_nt: TGTGCCAGCAGCCCCTCGGGGGGCGCAGATACGCAGTATTTT
v_call: TRBV6-4
clone_size: .
d_call: .
j_call: TRBJ2-3

cdr3_aa: CASSMASGRDEQYF
cdr3_nt: TGTGCCAGCTCAATGGCTAGCGGGAGGGACGAGCAGTACTTC
v_call: TRBV9
clone_size: .
d_call: TRBD2
j_call: TRBJ2-7

cdr3_aa: CSVCAGVRQPQHF
cdr3_nt: TGCAGCGTTTGCGCGGGGGTGAGACAGCCCCAGCATTTT
v_call: TRBV29-1
clone_size: .
d_call: .
j_call: TRBJ1-5

cdr3_aa: CASSDSSGSNEQFF
cdr3_nt: TGTGCCAGCAGTGACTCCTCAGGGTCTAATGAGCAGTTCTTC
v_call: TRBV6-4
clone_size: once
d_call: .
j_call: TRBJ2-1

cdr3_aa: CASSLGQRSSYEQYF
cdr3_nt: TGTGCCAGCAGCTTAGGCCAGAGGTCCTCCTACGAGCAGTACTTC
v_call: TRBV11-2
clone_size: .
d_call: .
j_call: TRBJ2-7

cdr3_aa: CASSYSGYTDTQYF
cdr3_nt: TGTGCCAGCAGCTATAGCGGATACACAGATACGCAGTATTTT
v_call: TRBV7-9
clone_size: once
d_call: .
j_call: TRBJ2-3

cdr3_aa: CASSESGGASPLHF
cdr3_nt: TGCGCCAGCAGTGAGTCGGGGGGGGCTTCACCCCTCCACTTT
v_call: TRBV10-1
clone_size: .
d_call: .
j_call: TRBJ1-6

cdr3_aa: CASSLAGARYEQYF
cdr3_nt: TGCGCCAGCAGCTTAGCGGGAGCTAGGTACGAGCAGTACTTC
v_call: TRBV5-1
clone_size: .
d_call: TRBD2
j_call: TRBJ2-7

cdr3_aa: CASSKQGAVTEAFF
cdr3_nt: TGTGCCAGCAGCAAACAGGGGGCGGTCACTGAAGCTTTCTTT
v_call: TRBV7-8
clone_size: .
d_call: TRBD1
j_call: TRBJ1-1

cdr3_aa: CASTPTRDTGELFF
cdr3_nt: TGTGCCAGCACTCCGACCAGGGACACCGGGGAGCTGTTTTTT
v_call: TRBV11-2
clone_size: once
d_call: .
j_call: TRBJ2-2

cdr3_aa: CASSGLTRDRPTVGGEAFF
cdr3_nt: TGTGCCAGCAGCGGACTTACCCGGGACAGGCCAACGGTAGGCGGTGAAGCTTTCTTT
v_call: TRBV7-6
clone_size: .
d_call: TRBD1
j_call: TRBJ1-1

cdr3_aa: CASSRPISDYGYTF
cdr3_nt: TGTGCCAGCAGCCGCCCCATATCAGACTATGGCTACACCTTC
v_call: TRBV14
clone_size: few
d_call: .
j_call: TRBJ1-2

cdr3_aa: CASSSRQGRYEQYF
cdr3_nt: TGCGCCAGCAGCTCGCGACAGGGAAGGTACGAGCAGTACTTC
v_call: TRBV5-1
clone_size: .
d_call: TRBD1
j_call: TRBJ2-7

cdr3_aa: CASSWGLFGTGTDGELFF
cdr3_nt: TGTGCCAGCAGCTGGGGACTATTCGGGACAGGGACGGACGGGGAGCTGTTTTTT
v_call: TRBV11-3
clone_size: once
d_call: TRBD1
j_call: TRBJ2-2

cdr3_aa: CASSLGTREYQETQYF
cdr3_nt: TGTGCCAGCAGCTTGGGGACTAGAGAGTACCAAGAGACCCAGTACTTC
v_call: TRBV5-4
clone_size: .
d_call: TRBD2
j_call: TRBJ2-5

cdr3_aa: CASSWRSPLDYGYTF
cdr3_nt: TGCGCCAGCAGCTGGAGGTCACCCCTAGACTATGGCTACACCTTC
v_call: TRBV5-1
clone_size: .
d_call: .
j_call: TRBJ1-2

cdr3_aa: CARSPGRELWFYGYTF
cdr3_nt: TGTGCCAGAAGCCCCGGCAGGGAACTTTGGTTCTATGGCTACACCTTC
v_call: TRBV5-3
clone_size: .
d_call: .
j_call: TRBJ1-2

cdr3_aa: CASSLVWRGGGNEQFF
cdr3_nt: TGTGCCAGCAGCTTAGTTTGGCGGGGGGGCGGCAATGAGCAGTTCTTC
v_call: TRBV11-2
clone_size: .
d_call: TRBD2
j_call: TRBJ2-1

cdr3_aa: CASSFAGAGTGELFF
cdr3_nt: TGTGCCAGCAGCTTCGCGGGGGCGGGCACCGGGGAGCTGTTTTTT
v_call: TRBV11-2
clone_size: once
d_call: .
j_call: TRBJ2-2

cdr3_aa: CASSDRTSGLGEQYF
cdr3_nt: TGTGCCAGCAGCGACCGGACTAGCGGTCTGGGGGAGCAGTACTTC
v_call: TRBV9
clone_size: .
d_call: TRBD2
j_call: TRBJ2-5

cdr3_aa: CASSLNRAADTIYF
cdr3_nt: TGTGCCAGCAGTTTAAACAGGGCTGCGGACACCATATATTTT
v_call: TRBV27
clone_size: few
d_call: .
j_call: TRBJ1-3

cdr3_aa: CASRLGASGRGEQFF
cdr3_nt: TGTGCCAGCAGACTAGGGGCTAGCGGGAGAGGTGAGCAGTTCTTC
v_call: TRBV2
clone_size: .
d_call: TRBD2
j_call: TRBJ2-1

cdr3_aa: CASSLGSSGDQGEQFF
cdr3_nt: TGTGCCAGCAGCTTAGGATCGTCAGGGGATCAGGGTGAGCAGTTCTTC
v_call: TRBV11-3
clone_size: few
d_call: .
j_call: TRBJ2-1